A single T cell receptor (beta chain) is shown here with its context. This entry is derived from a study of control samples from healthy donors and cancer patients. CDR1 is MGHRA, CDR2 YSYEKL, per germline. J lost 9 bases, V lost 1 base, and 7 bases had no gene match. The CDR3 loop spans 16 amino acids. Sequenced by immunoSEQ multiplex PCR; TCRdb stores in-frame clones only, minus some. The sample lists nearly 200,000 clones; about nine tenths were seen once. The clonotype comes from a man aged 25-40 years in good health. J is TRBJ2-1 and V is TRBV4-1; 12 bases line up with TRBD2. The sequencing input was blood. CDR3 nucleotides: TGCGCCAGCAGCCAAGTAGCTAGCGGGGGGGCGGGTGAGCAGTTCTTC. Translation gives CASSQVASGGAGEQFF.